This entry features one T cell receptor (beta chain) sequence. This specimen comes from a study of cytomegalovirus exposure and HLA in healthy donors. Researchers ran the PCR with 60 Vbeta and 13 Jbeta primers. Clones were read by immunoSEQ multiplex PCR, and TCRdb kept only the in-frame ones, dropping some. The sample lists 100,000 or so clones; about 81% were seen once. The sequenced sample consisted of PBMCs. The origin of this receptor is a man aged 18 to 29 in good health and CMV-seronegative.

The CDR3 region is CASSLLAGVNNEQFF. As DNA, the CDR3 is TGTGCCAGCAGCTTACTAGCGGGAGTCAACAATGAGCAGTTCTTC. The V gene is TRBV2, the J gene TRBJ2-1; 11 positions match TRBD2. Germline loops: CDR1 SNHLY, CDR2 FYNNEI. The CDR3 consists of 15 residues. The V and J ends lost 6 bases and 5 bases, in that order; junction bases with no gene match: 6.